Below, 21 T cell receptor beta chains from the same sample are listed, as sequenced in a study of T cell changes during pregnancy in multiple sclerosis. Sequencing used immunoSEQ multiplex PCR; TCRdb keeps in-frame clones, though not all of them. The sample holds roughly 42,000 clones, approximately 90% seen once. The sample consisted of CD4+ T cells from peripheral blood mononuclear cells, taken before pregnancy. These receptors all stem from a female donor with multiple sclerosis, enrolled in a pregnancy study.

Only one count was recorded for this clone. The chain employs TRBV19 and TRBJ1-5; D possibly corresponds to TRBD1 (6 bases). This CDR3 has 15 amino acids. Trimming took off 1 base at V and 3 bases at J, with 10 bases between the two ends. The germline V gene has CDR1 LNHDA and CDR2 SQIVND (reference sequence). The CDR3 loop reads CASSIAAGDNQPQHF. The CDR3 DNA reads as TGTGCCAGTAGTATAGCGGCAGGGGACAATCAGCCCCAGCATTTT.

The CDR3 nucleotides are TGTGCCAGCTCACCACCGGGACAACTTGGGCACAATGAGCAGTTCTTC. This translates into CASSPPGQLGHNEQFF. The gene calls are TRBV18 and TRBJ2-1, with D perhaps matching TRBD1 (6 bases). The V end lost 0 bases, the J end lost 5 bases, and 14 bases lay between the germline ends. The CDR3 spans 16 residues. The germline CDR1 and CDR2 sequences are KGHSH and LQKENI.

The chain recombines TRBV6-5 with TRBJ2-7, with 9 bases aligning to TRBD1. CDR1 and CDR2 from the germline V gene are MNHEY and SVGAGI. The CDR3 totals 14 residues. The J segment lost 3 bases and the V segment lost 4 bases, leaving 4 bases of the junction unmatched. CDR3 loop: CASSFGGQGYEQYF. As DNA, the CDR3 is TGTGCCAGCAGTTTCGGGGGACAGGGCTACGAGCAGTACTTC.

This rearrangement joins TRBV6-6 to TRBJ1-1; 7 nucleotides match TRBD1. Trimming at V came to 6 bases and at J to 0 bases, leaving 7 bases not matched to a gene. CDR1 is MNHNY and CDR2 is SVGAGI in the germline V gene (reference sequence). The CDR3 totals 15 residues. CDR3 DNA: TGTGCCAGCAGGTATAACAGGGGTATGAACACTGAAGCTTTCTTT. This gives the protein CASRYNRGMNTEAFF.

This clone was found a few times. V is TRBV19 and J is TRBJ1-1; D might be TRBD1 (5 bases). Trimming cost V 8 bases and J 0 bases, with 10 bases left between them. This CDR3 is built from 13 residues. Germline CDR1 LNHDA, CDR2 SQIVND (reference sequence). In DNA, the CDR3 is TGTGCCAGTTGCGACAGAGTGAACACTGAAGCTTTCTTT. Its protein is CASCDRVNTEAFF.

The rearrangement links TRBV9 to TRBJ2-1, with 8 bases fitting TRBD2. The germline V gene has CDR1 SGDLS and CDR2 YYNGEE. This CDR3 has 15 amino acids. V lost 4 bases to trimming and J lost 8 bases; unmatched junction nucleotides: 11. The CDR3 reads CASSPPGGGRDEQFF. The CDR3 DNA is TGTGCCAGCAGCCCCCCGGGGGGGGGCCGTGATGAGCAGTTCTTC.

The chain has TRBV5-4 and TRBJ2-3; TRBD2 might be the D (6 bases). The CDR3 length is 13 residues. Per the germline V gene, CDR1 is SGHNT and CDR2 is YYREEE (reference sequence). Deletions cut 9 bases from V and 4 bases from J, with 15 bases between. CDR3 sequence: CATRFSGADTQYF. CDR3 nucleotide sequence: TGTGCCACCAGATTTAGCGGAGCAGATACGCAGTATTTT.

The V call is TRBV2, the J call TRBJ2-7; the match to TRBD1 covers 7 bases. Germline CDR1 and CDR2: SNHLY and FYNNEI. The V segment lost 4 bases and the J segment 2 bases; nucleotides outside the gene matches: 8. The CDR3 is made up of 15 amino acids. This CDR3 is CASSGWAGGTYEQYF. CDR3 DNA: TGTGCCAGCAGTGGGTGGGCAGGGGGAACCTACGAGCAGTACTTC.

The rearrangement links TRBV2 to TRBJ2-5, with 8 nucleotides matching TRBD1. The CDR3 consists of 13 residues. After removal of 7 bases from V and 5 bases from J, the junction contained 6 bases not matched to a gene. From germline, CDR1 is SNHLY and CDR2 FYNNEI. For the CDR3, the DNA is TGTGCCAGCACCTCCAGGGGGCTGGAGACCCAGTACTTC. It yields the protein CASTSRGLETQYF.

The chain joins TRBV30 to TRBJ1-2; 12 bases fit TRBD1. V shed 8 bases, J shed 6 bases, and the junction held 25 bases outside the gene matches. CDR1 is GTSNPN, CDR2 SVGIG, per germline (reference sequence). CDR3 size: 19 residues. CDR3 sequence: CARRGWYPGQGAHRNGYTF. The CDR3, as DNA: TGTGCCCGAAGGGGCTGGTATCCGGGACAGGGGGCGCATCGGAATGGCTACACCTTC.

The genes are TRBV6-5 and TRBJ1-1; 8 positions agree with TRBD1. The length of the CDR3 is 15 residues. CDR1 is MNHEY and CDR2 is SVGAGI in the germline V gene. V lost 4 bases and J lost 4; bases outside the gene matches: 8. Here the CDR3 reads CASSSERQGFTEAFF. The CDR3 bases are TGTGCCAGCAGTTCCGAGAGACAGGGGTTCACTGAAGCTTTCTTT.

The chain uses TRBV7-6 and TRBJ2-3; 13 bases fit TRBD2. Looked up from germline, CDR1 is SGHVS and CDR2 is FNYEAQ. The CDR3 runs to 18 residues. V was pared by 3 bases and J by 0 bases, with 6 bases of the junction left unmatched. This chain's CDR3 is CASSFGTSGISSTDTQYF. In nucleotides, the CDR3 is TGTGCCAGCAGCTTCGGGACTAGCGGGATTTCTAGCACAGATACGCAGTATTTT.

This clone was seen just once. CDR3 nucleotide sequence: TGTGCCAGTACTGGGAGCGGGGAGCGCACAGATACGCAGTATTTT. Translating gives CASTGSGERTDTQYF. The chain links TRBV19 to TRBJ2-3; TRBD2 aligns across 7 bases. This CDR3 comprises 15 residues. With V trimmed by 7 bases and J by 1 base, 8 bases remained unmatched. Germline V gene data show CDR1 as LNHDA and CDR2 as SQIVND (reference sequence).

This chain connects TRBV2 to TRBJ2-2; possible D gene TRBD2, 7 bases. The germline V and J ends were trimmed by 6 bases and 6 bases, with 23 bases remaining between them. Looked up from germline, CDR1 is SNHLY and CDR2 is FYNNEI. The CDR3 contains 17 residues. The CDR3 region has the DNA TGTGCCAGCAGAGGGCTTCTCGGGGGGCCCCTCCCCGGGGAGCTGTTTTTT. This codes for CASRGLLGGPLPGELFF.

The chain combines TRBV30 with TRBJ1-2, with 8 bases identical to TRBD1. Trimming took 3 bases from V and 8 from J; bases not matched to a gene: 14. Germline V gene sequence: CDR1 GTSNPN, CDR2 SVGIG (reference sequence). The CDR3 contains 15 residues. The chain's CDR3 is CAWRPGQGFYWGYTF. Here the CDR3 DNA reads TGTGCCTGGAGGCCAGGACAGGGATTTTACTGGGGCTACACCTTC.

The rearrangement uses TRBV5-4 and TRBJ1-2; D perhaps matches TRBD1 (6 bases). Trimming took off 3 bases at V and 1 base at J, with 13 bases between the two ends. Looked up from germline, CDR1 is SGHNT and CDR2 is YYREEE (reference sequence). The CDR3 contains 15 residues. CDR3 in DNA: TGTGCCAGCAGCTCCCCCGGCAGGGGTAACTATGGCTACACCTTC. Protein product: CASSSPGRGNYGYTF.

V is TRBV5-4 and J is TRBJ1-6, with 7 bases fitting TRBD1. CDR1 and CDR2 from the germline V gene are SGHNT and YYREEE (reference sequence). Germline trimming cut 4 bases from V and 8 bases from J; bases unmatched to any gene: 12. The CDR3 has 16 amino acids. Written as DNA, the CDR3 is TGTGCCAGCAGCCAGCCGGGACAGCTCCCTTATTCACCCCTCCACTTT. Amino acids: CASSQPGQLPYSPLHF.

The J gene is TRBJ1-4, the V gene TRBV7-2; 9 nucleotides agree with TRBD1. Trimming at V came to 2 bases and at J to 8 bases, leaving 9 bases not matched to a gene. The CDR3 has 16 amino acids. From germline, CDR1 is SGHTA and CDR2 FQGNSA. CDR3 in amino acids: CASSLTFDRGSEKLFF. CDR3 bases: TGTGCCAGCAGCTTAACGTTCGACAGGGGGAGCGAAAAACTGTTTTTT.

V gene TRBV7-2 combines with J gene TRBJ1-1, with a possible D match to TRBD1 (6 bases). Germline values: CDR1 SGHTA, CDR2 FQGNSA. The length of the CDR3 is 14 residues. Between the trimmed V and J ends, which lost 4 bases and 2 bases, there was a span of 11 bases. This CDR3 reads CASSSQGANTEAFF. In DNA, the CDR3 is TGTGCCAGCAGCTCACAGGGCGCAAACACTGAAGCTTTCTTT.

The chain uses TRBV5-4 and TRBJ2-1, with D perhaps matching TRBD2 (6 bases). The germline V gene has CDR1 SGHNT and CDR2 YYREEE (reference sequence). Trimming removed 4 bases at V and 4 bases at J, with 15 bases between. The CDR3 consists of 15 residues. The CDR3 region is CASSQNTGTYNEQFF. DNA for the CDR3: TGTGCCAGCAGCCAAAATACCGGGACTTACAATGAGCAGTTCTTC. Looking up the rest from reference TRBV5-4 and TRBJ2-1 gives the full variable domain: ETGVTQSPTHLIKTRGQQVTLRCSSQSGHNTVSWYQQALGQGPQFIFQYYREEENGRGNFPPRFSGLQFPNYSSELNVNALELDDSALYLCASSQNTGTYNEQFFGPGTRLTVL.

On this clone: At one of its ends the junction is not consistent with the germline gene, which may arise from a read error. The J gene is TRBJ2-3, the V gene TRBV7-8; tentatively, D is TRBD2 (7 bases). This CDR3 region has 12 residues. The germline V gene has CDR1 SGHVS and CDR2 FQNEAQ. This chain's CDR3 is CASSRRGGAESF. CDR3 nucleotides: TGTGCCAGCTCTAGAAGAGGGGGGGCCGAGAGTTTT.